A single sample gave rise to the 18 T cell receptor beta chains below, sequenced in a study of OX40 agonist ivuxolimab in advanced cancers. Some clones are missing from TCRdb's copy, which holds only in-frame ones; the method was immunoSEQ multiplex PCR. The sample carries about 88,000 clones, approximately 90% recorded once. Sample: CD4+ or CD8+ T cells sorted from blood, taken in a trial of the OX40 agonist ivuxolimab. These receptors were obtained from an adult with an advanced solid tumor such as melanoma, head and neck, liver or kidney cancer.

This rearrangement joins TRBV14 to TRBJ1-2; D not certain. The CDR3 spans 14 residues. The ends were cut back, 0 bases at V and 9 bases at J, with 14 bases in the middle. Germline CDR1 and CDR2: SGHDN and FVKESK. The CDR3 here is CASSQEGKGICYTF. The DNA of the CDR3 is TGTGCCAGCAGCCAAGAAGGTAAGGGAATTTGCTACACCTTC.

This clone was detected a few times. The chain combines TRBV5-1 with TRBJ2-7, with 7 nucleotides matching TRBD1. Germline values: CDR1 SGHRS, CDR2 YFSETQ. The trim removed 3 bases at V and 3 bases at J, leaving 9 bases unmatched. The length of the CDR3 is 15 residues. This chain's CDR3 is CASSSIQGSLYEQYF. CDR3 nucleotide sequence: TGCGCCAGCAGCTCCATACAGGGGTCTCTCTACGAGCAGTACTTC.

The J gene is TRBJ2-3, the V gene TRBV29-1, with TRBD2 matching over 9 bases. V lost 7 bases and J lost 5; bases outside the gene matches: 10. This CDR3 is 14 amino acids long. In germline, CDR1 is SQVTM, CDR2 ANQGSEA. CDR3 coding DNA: TGCAGCGGCGGAGGTAGCGGGAGCGGAGATACGCAGTATTTT. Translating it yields CSGGGSGSGDTQYF.

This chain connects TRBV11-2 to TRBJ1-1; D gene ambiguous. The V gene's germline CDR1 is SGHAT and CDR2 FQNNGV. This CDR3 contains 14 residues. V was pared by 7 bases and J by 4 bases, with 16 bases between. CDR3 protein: CASTLSAGSTEAFF. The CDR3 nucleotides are TGTGCCAGCACCCTTTCGGCCGGGAGCACTGAAGCTTTCTTT.

The CDR3 sequence is CASKRGGSGYTF. CDR3 bases: TGTGCCAGTAAGCGGGGGGGTTCTGGCTACACCTTC. The chain links TRBV6-5 to TRBJ1-2, with a tentative D call TRBD1 (5 bases). Germline values: CDR1 MNHEY, CDR2 SVGAGI. The CDR3 totals 12 residues. Trimming removed 9 bases at V and 7 bases at J, with 15 bases between.

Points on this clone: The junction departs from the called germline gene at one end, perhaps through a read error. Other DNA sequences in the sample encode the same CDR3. CDR3 in DNA: TGTGCCACCTTAACCCGGACTAGCGGAGCCTATGAGCAGTACTTC. Protein sequence: CATLTRTSGAYEQYF. The chain employs TRBV6-1 and TRBJ2-7; 10 nucleotides agree with TRBD2. CDR3 length: 15 amino acids. CDR1 and CDR2 (germline): MNHNS, SASEGT.

The CDR3 DNA sequence: TGTGCCAGTACCCTCAGGGGTCAAAGTATTTCTGGGGCCAACGTCCTGACTTTC. Translating it yields CASTLRGQSISGANVLTF. The chain has TRBV19 and TRBJ2-6, with D maybe TRBD1 (6 bases). V was trimmed by 7 bases and J by 1 base, leaving 20 bases between them. Germline values: CDR1 LNHDA, CDR2 SQIVND (reference sequence). The CDR3 totals 18 residues.

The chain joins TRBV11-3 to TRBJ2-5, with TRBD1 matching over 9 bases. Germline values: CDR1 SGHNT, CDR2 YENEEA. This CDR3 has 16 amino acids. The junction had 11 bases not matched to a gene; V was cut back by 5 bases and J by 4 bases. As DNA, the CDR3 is TGTGCCAGCAGCACTGCACGGACAGGGGTAGGAGAGACCCAGTACTTC. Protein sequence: CASSTARTGVGETQYF.

The CDR3 region has the DNA TGTGCCAGCAGGGCGGCCGACGGAAACTATGGCTACACCTTC. The encoded protein is CASRAADGNYGYTF. The chain carries TRBV25-1 and TRBJ1-2; D unclear. Trimming pared 6 bases from V and 2 bases from J, leaving 13 bases between. Germline V gene sequence: CDR1 MGHDK, CDR2 SYGVNS. The CDR3 sequence is 14 residues long.

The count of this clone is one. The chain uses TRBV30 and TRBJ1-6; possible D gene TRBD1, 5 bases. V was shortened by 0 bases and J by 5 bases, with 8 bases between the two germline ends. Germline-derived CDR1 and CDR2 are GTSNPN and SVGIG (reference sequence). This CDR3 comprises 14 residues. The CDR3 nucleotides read TGTGCCTGGAGTGTACTAGGGGATAATTCACCCCTCCACTTT. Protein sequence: CAWSVLGDNSPLHF.

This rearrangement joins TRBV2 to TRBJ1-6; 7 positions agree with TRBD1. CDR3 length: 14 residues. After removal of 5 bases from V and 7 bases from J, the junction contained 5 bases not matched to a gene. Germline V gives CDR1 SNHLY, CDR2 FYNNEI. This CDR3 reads CASSRQGSNSPLHF. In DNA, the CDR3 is TGTGCCAGCAGTCGACAGGGCTCGAATTCACCCCTCCACTTT.

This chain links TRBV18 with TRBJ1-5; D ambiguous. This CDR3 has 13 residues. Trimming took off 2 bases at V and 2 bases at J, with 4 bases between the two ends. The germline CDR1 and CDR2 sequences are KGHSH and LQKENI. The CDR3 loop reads CASSPDGNQPQHF. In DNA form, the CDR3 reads TGTGCCAGCTCACCAGATGGCAATCAGCCCCAGCATTTT.

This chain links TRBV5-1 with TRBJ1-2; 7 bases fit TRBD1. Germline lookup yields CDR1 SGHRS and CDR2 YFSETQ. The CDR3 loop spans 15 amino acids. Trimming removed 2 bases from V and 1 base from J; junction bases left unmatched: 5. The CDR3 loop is CASSFGGQINYGYTF. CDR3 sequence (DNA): TGCGCCAGCAGCTTTGGGGGACAGATTAACTATGGCTACACCTTC.

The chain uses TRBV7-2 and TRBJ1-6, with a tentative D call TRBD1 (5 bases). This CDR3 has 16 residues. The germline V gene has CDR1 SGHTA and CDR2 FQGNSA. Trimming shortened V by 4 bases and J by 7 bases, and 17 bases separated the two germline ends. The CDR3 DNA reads TGTGCCAGCAGCTCAGCTCTGTGGCAGGGAAATTCACCCCTCCACTTT. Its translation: CASSSALWQGNSPLHF.

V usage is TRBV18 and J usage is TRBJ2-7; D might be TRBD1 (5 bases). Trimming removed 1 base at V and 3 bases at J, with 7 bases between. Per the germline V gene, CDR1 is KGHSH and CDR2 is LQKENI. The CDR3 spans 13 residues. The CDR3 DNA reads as TGTGCCAGCTCACCACAGGGGAACTACGAGCAGTACTTC. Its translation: CASSPQGNYEQYF.

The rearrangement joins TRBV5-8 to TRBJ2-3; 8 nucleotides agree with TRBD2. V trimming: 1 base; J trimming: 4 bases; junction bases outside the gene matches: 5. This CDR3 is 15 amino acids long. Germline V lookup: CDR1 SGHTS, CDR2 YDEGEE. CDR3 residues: CASSLSGGAADTQYF. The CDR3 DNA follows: TGTGCCAGCAGCTTGAGCGGGGGAGCCGCAGATACGCAGTATTTT.

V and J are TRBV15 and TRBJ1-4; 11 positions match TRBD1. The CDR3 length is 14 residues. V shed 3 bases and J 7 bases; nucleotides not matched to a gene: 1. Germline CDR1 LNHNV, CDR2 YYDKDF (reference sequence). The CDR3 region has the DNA TGTGCCACCAGCAGGGACAGGGGGCCTGAAAAACTGTTTTTT. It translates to CATSRDRGPEKLFF.

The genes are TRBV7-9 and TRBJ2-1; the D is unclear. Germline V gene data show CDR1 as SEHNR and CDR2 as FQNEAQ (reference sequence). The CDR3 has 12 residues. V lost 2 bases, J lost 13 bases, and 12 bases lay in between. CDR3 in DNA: TGTGCCAGCAGCTTACCCGGGTTGGGACAGTTCTTC. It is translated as CASSLPGLGQFF.